This T cell receptor (beta chain) is from a study of identical twins listed by TCRdb under 2016. At the level of the whole study: TCR alpha and beta repertoires from monozygotic twins, unrelated adults of various ages and cord blood were deep-sequenced to test whether fetal clonotypes persist. To rule out contamination, replicate twin experiments were performed at different times with different library preparation protocols.

All donors were healthy Caucasians. Miltenyi CD45RO+ enrichment and human naive T-cell isolation kits were used to isolate memory (CD45RO+) and naive T cells from PBMC. Paper-wide results and their limitations: A weaker excess of twin sharing was found in beta out-of-frame sequences because the signal-to-noise ratio was lowered by fewer shared sequences. Out-of-frame TCR alpha sharing in monozygotic twins was systematically underestimated by recombination models, whereas sharing between unrelated individuals was in agreement with the recombination models. Zero-insertion analyses could be partly confounded by invariant T cells such as MAIT and iNKT, although diverse VJ usage argued against such confounding for most clonotypes. Compared with coincidental sharing between unrelated individuals, out-of-frame TCR alpha sequences shared between twins had an excess of sequences with low generation probability. Fewer insertions were carried by abundant cord blood beta clonotypes; a weaker similar trend was observed in young adult naive repertoires, while no such trend was observed in memory repertoires. Conclusions relied on cross-sectional statistical analysis, since the same donors could not be followed over many years.

This clonotype came up a few times. The antigen this receptor binds is unknown. Nothing much larger sits one base from this clone, and base qualities are not available. Library preparation employed 5' RACE. Sequencing was performed on an Illumina HiSeq 2000. Template switching added a universal primer binding site, and the final cDNA carried a unique molecular identifier that allowed TCR cDNA molecules to be counted accurately. Specific primers in the conserved constant-segment region were used to synthesize first-strand cDNA for the TCR alpha and beta chains. To control for contamination, every cDNA library was double barcoded, receiving both a SMART-Mk sample barcode and Illumina barcodes. TruSeq adapter sequences and Illumina sample barcodes were added in two successive PCR steps. The Illumina HiSeq platform was used with custom primers to sequence TCR alpha and beta cDNA libraries. Under the source paper's analysis protocol: MiGEC was used to process raw reads and extract unique molecular identifiers, and MiXCR was used to find CDR3 positions. For each individual, recombination models were inferred using an EM algorithm with the repgenHMM and IGoR tools. Shared clonotypes were analyzed with the tcR package in R, and sharing was normalized by the product of cloneset sizes. Out-of-frame nonproductive sequences were analyzed to study raw recombination free of thymic and clonal selection effects. TCRdb passed the public sequencing reads through fastp at Q25 and MiXCR, retaining productive beta sequences. Identical CDR3 protein sequences are pooled into one entry, listed with their most common genes and DNA. Clone size and V and J calls follow TCRdb, not the original study. This sample has 140,000 to 150,000 distinct CDR3 sequences in its table, and around 3.6% of those were observed once. The ten top clones hold about 7.8% of the sample.

The sequenced sample consisted of memory T cells sorted from blood. Sample cell subset or site, as interpreted from the label and publication: CD45RO+ enriched T cells. This receptor was taken from a man between 18 and 29 years old in good health.

The CDR3 corresponds to CSARDPLAGVLYF. Read as DNA, the sequence is TGCAGTGCTAGGGACCCACTAGCGGGAGTTCTGTATTTT. The receptor chain draws on TRBV20-1 and TRBJ2-3, with 11 bases matching TRBD2. Looking up the germline V gene (reference sequence) yields CDR1 DFQATT and CDR2 SNEGSKA. The CDR3 holds 13 amino acids from the cysteine to the phenylalanine. Of the read, only the CDR3 DNA is kept; its 39 bases are in frame from base 1. V ends up 3 bases short and J 14 bases short, with an unmatched junction base count of 10.